This T cell receptor beta chain was sequenced during a study of T cell responses to AZD1222 COVID-19 vaccine (dated by TCRdb to the early 2020s). With respect to the entire study: Because spike-specific TCR depth and breadth did not differ between the two schedules, AZD1222 recipients who got a second dose at roughly 4 weeks were pooled with those who got a second dose at roughly 12 weeks. Trial participants were enrolled by age into 18-55, 56-69 and 70-plus year subgroups, with roughly 160, 29 and 62 TCR-sequenced participants respectively. A total of just over 230 trial participants underwent TCR sequencing, of whom around 200 received two doses of AZD1222 and about 26 received two doses of the MenACWY control vaccine. The full study reports these points: In the small 56-69-year group, the increase in depth fell short of significance, most likely because of low power. Conclusions about previously exposed vaccinees are limited because only six or seven AZD1222 recipients were SARS-CoV-2 seropositive at baseline. After two AZD1222 doses, spike-specific TCR breadth and depth were significantly higher than at day 0 and than in MenACWY recipients. CD4 TCRs associated with the vaccine covered the entire spike protein, and the dominant responses were in regions 160-218 and 743-854. Because no day 14 peak-response samples were available, the repertoires could be characterized only after the peak T cell response. Epitopes outside the regions mutated in the B.1.351 and B.1.1.7 variants were reportedly recognized by nearly half of the unique spike-specific TCRs. Participants were mostly white British and included more females than males, and it was suggested by the authors that clonal diversity may have been underestimated.

Concerning this clone: Its antigen remains undetermined. No much larger clone is present one base from it, and per-base qualities are unavailable.

The CDR3 regions of human TCRbeta chains were analyzed by immunosequencing. From the authors' description of their analysis: Repertoire TCRs were matched against a reference library of SARS-CoV-2-specific TCRs generated with the MIRA antigen-specificity platform. Breadth meant the fraction of unique TCRs that were SARS-CoV-2-associated, whereas depth meant the fraction of total T cells that were SARS-CoV-2-associated. Using the MIRA data, every spike-specific TCR was mapped to the spike region that the TCR reacted to and assigned to either a CD4 or a CD8 class. Log10-transformed breadth and depth values were compared by one-way ANOVA with Sidak's multiple comparisons tests. TCRdb retrieved this table from immuneACCESS and kept in-frame rearrangements only. Not all clones are present; in checked studies, unresolved V genes account for under half, and no reason is known for the remainder. V and J calls and clone size come straight from that table; D and trimming were deduced from the DNA. This sample gives 130,000 or so clones in total; around 94% of them show up just once. Together, the top ten hold roughly 7.2% of the sample.

Trimming takes 5 bases from V and 0 bases from J, and the germline ends sit 11 bases apart. The CDR3 numbers 15 residues from cysteine through phenylalanine. The only DNA kept is the CDR3, 45 bases in frame from the first base. The germline V gene (reference sequence) sets CDR1 to SEHNR and CDR2 to FQNEAQ. The time point label on this specimen signifies: baseline before first vaccination. Samples from vaccinated people were obtained from the UK trials COV001 and COV002, which included a single-blind randomized controlled phase 2/3 trial of AZD1222 (ChAdOx1 nCoV-19) in healthy adults. For TCRbeta chain sequencing, PBMC samples from trial participants were taken at day 0 and at day 28 after the second dose.

The chain employs TRBV7-9 and TRBJ2-1; the D gene is perhaps TRBD2, from 5 matching bases. The input for sequencing was peripheral blood, taken on day 0 of AZD1222 vaccination. This TCR was sampled from an adult in good health. The CDR3 has the sequence CASSPTTSSYNEQFF. The DNA sequence is given as TGTGCCAGCAGCCCGACTACAAGCTCCTACAATGAGCAGTTCTTC.